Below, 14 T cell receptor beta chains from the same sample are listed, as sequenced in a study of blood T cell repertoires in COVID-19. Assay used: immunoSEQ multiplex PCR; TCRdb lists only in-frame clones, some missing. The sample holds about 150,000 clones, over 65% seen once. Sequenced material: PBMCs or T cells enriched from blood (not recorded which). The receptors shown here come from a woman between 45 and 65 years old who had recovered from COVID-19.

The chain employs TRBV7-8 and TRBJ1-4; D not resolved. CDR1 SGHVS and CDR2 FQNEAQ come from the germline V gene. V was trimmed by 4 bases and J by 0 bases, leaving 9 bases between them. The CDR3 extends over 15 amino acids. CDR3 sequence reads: CASSSRVSTNEKLFF. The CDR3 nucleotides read TGTGCCAGCAGCTCAAGAGTATCAACTAATGAAAAACTGTTTTTT.

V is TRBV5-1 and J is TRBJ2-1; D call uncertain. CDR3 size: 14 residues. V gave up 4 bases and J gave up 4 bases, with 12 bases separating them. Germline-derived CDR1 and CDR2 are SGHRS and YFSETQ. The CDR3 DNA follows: TGCGCCAGCAGCCCCATGGGCAGTTACAATGAGCAGTTCTTC. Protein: CASSPMGSYNEQFF.

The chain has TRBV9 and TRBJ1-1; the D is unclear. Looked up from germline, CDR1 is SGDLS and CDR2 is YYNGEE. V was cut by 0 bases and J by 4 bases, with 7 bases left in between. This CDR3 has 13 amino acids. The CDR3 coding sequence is TGTGCCAGCAGCGTAGGACGGGTCACTGAAGCTTTCTTT. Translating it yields CASSVGRVTEAFF.

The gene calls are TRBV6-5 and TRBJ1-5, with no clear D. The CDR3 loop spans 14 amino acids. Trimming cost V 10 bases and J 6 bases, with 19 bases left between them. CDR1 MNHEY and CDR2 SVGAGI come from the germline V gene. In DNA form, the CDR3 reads TGTGCCACTATTAATCGAGGTAGTGGTCAGCCCCAGCATTTT. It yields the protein CATINRGSGQPQHF.

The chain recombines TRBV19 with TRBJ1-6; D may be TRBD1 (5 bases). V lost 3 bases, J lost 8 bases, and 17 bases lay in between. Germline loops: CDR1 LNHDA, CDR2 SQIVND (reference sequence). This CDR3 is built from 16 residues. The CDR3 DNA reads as TGTGCCAGTAGTATCTACCTGGGGCGGAGGGATTCACCCCTCCACTTT. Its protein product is CASSIYLGRRDSPLHF.

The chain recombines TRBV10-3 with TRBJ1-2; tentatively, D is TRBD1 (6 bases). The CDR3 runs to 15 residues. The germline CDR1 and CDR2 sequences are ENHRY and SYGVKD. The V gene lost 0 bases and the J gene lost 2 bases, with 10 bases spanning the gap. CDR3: CAISESGQKNYGYTF. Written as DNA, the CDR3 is TGTGCCATCAGTGAGTCGGGACAAAAAAACTATGGCTACACCTTC.

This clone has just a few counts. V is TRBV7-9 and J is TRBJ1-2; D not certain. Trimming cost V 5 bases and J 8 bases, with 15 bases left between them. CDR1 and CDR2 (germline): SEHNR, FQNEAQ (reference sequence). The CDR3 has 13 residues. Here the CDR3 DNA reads TGTGCCAGCAGCAAGGATGGACTTTACGGCTACACCTTC. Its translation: CASSKDGLYGYTF.

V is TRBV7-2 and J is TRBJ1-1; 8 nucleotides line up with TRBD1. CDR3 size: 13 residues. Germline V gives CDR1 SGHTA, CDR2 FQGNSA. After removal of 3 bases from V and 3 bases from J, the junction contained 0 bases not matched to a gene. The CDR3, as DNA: TGTGCCAGCAGCTTGACAGGGGACACTGAAGCTTTCTTT. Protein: CASSLTGDTEAFF.

CDR3 coding DNA: TGTGCCAGCAGTCCGACAGGTTATGGCTACACCTTC. It yields the protein CASSPTGYGYTF. The chain couples TRBV28 to TRBJ1-2; a possible D gene is TRBD1 (6 bases). There are 12 residues in the CDR3. V lost 5 bases and J lost 5, with 9 bases in between. Germline CDR1 MDHEN, CDR2 SYDVKM.

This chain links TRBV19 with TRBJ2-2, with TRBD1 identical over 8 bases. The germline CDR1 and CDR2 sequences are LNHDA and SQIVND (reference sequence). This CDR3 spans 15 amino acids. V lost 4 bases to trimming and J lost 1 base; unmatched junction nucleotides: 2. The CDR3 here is CASSTDRGNTGELFF. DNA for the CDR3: TGTGCCAGTAGTACAGACAGGGGGAACACCGGGGAGCTGTTTTTT. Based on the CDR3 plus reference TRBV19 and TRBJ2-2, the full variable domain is DGGITQSPKYLFRKEGQNVTLSCEQNLNHDAMYWYRQDPGQGLRLIYYSQIVNDFQKGDIAEGYSVSREKKESFPLTVTSAQKNPTAFYLCASSTDRGNTGELFFGEGSRLTVL.

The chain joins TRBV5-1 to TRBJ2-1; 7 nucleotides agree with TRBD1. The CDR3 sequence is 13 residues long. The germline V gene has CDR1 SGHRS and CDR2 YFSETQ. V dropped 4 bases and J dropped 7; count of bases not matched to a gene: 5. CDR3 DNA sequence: TGCGCCAGCAGCCGTACAGGGGCGAATGAGCAGTTCTTC. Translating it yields CASSRTGANEQFF. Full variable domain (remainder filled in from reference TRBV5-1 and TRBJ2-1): KAGVTQTPRYLIKTRGQQVTLSCSPISGHRSVSWYQQTPGQGLQFLFEYFSETQRNKGNFPGRFSGRQFSNSRSEMNVSTLELGDSALYLCASSRTGANEQFFGPGTRLTVL.

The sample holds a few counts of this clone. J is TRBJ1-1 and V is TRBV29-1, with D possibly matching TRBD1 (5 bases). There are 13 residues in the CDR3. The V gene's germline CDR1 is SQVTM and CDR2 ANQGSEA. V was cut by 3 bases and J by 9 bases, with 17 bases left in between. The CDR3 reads CSVDKAWGGKAFF. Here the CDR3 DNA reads TGCAGCGTTGATAAAGCTTGGGGGGGAAAAGCTTTCTTT.

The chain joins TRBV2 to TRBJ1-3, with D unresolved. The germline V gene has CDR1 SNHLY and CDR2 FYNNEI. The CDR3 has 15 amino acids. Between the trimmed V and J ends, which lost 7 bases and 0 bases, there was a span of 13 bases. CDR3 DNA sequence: TGTGCCAGCATCCCCTCGGTCGGCTCTGGAAACACCATATATTTT. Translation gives CASIPSVGSGNTIYF.

The DNA for the CDR3 is TGTGCCAGCAGTGAGGGACAGCGAAACACCATATATTTT. Translating gives CASSEGQRNTIYF. The chain is built from TRBV6-1 and TRBJ1-3; 7 bases agree with TRBD1. Germline V CDR1 and CDR2: MNHNS, SASEGT. There are 13 residues in the CDR3. The V gene end was trimmed by 3 bases and the J gene end by 5 bases; junction bases not matched to a gene: 1.